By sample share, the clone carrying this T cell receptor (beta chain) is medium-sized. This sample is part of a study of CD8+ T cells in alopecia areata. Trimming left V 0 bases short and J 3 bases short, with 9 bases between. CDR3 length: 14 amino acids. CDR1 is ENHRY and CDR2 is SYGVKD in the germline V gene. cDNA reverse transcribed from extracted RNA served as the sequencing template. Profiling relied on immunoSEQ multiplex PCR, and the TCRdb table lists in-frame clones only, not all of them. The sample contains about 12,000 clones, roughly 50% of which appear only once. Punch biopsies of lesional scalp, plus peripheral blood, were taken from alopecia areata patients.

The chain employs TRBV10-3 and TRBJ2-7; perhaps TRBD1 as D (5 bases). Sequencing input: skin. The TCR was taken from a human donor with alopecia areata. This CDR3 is CAISESDSDYEQYF. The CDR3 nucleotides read TGTGCCATCAGTGAGTCAGACAGTGACTACGAGCAGTACTTC.